These 21 T cell receptor beta chains originate from one sample sequenced in a study of OX40 agonist ivuxolimab in advanced cancers. Libraries were prepared by immunoSEQ multiplex PCR; TCRdb keeps only in-frame clonotypes and omits some of them. Of 77,000 or so clones in the sample, nearly 95% were seen once. This material consisted of CD4+ or CD8+ T cells sorted from blood, taken in a trial of the OX40 agonist ivuxolimab. Source of these receptors: an adult with an advanced solid tumor such as melanoma, head and neck, liver or kidney cancer.

The gene calls are TRBV18 and TRBJ2-1; 8 bases fit TRBD1. V shed 8 bases and J 3 bases; nucleotides not matched to a gene: 9. CDR3 length equals 15 residues. CDR1 and CDR2 (germline): KGHSH, LQKENI. Here the CDR3 reads CASANGTGIYNEQFF. CDR3 nucleotide sequence: TGTGCCAGCGCGAATGGGACAGGTATCTACAATGAGCAGTTCTTC.

In this sample, this clone turned up once. The chain joins TRBV27 to TRBJ1-3, with a weak D call TRBD1 (5 bases). This CDR3 has 15 amino acids. Trimming took 0 bases from V and 4 from J, leaving 10 bases between them. From germline, CDR1 is MNHEY and CDR2 SMNVEV (reference sequence). The CDR3 bases are TGTGCCAGCAGTTTATCCCCAGGGCTCGGAAACACCATATATTTT. This gives the protein CASSLSPGLGNTIYF.

This sequence joins TRBV7-6 and TRBJ2-7; a weak D match, TRBD2 (6 bases). CDR1 SGHVS and CDR2 FNYEAQ come from the germline V gene. Trimming took 1 base from V and 1 from J, leaving 8 bases between them. The CDR3 spans 14 residues. In nucleotides, the CDR3 is TGTGCCAGCAGCTTAGAGGAGGGATCCTACGAGCAGTACTTC. Translated: CASSLEEGSYEQYF. The whole variable domain, filled in from reference TRBV7-6 and TRBJ2-7, reads GAGVSQSPRYKVTKRGQDVALRCDPISGHVSLYWYRQALGQGPEFLTYFNYEAQQDKSGLPNDRFSAERPEGSISTLTIQRTEQRDSAMYRCASSLEEGSYEQYFGPGTRLTVT.

The V gene is TRBV27, the J gene TRBJ2-2; D uncertain. V lost 1 base and J 4 bases, leaving 4 bases between the germline ends. CDR1 is MNHEY and CDR2 is SMNVEV in the germline V gene (reference sequence). This CDR3 is built from 13 residues. The CDR3 DNA is TGTGCCAGCAGTTTATTGGGCACCGGGGAGCTGTTTTTT. It is translated as CASSLLGTGELFF.

This clone was seen once. The gene calls are TRBV29-1 and TRBJ1-2; D unresolved. This CDR3 region has 12 residues. Per the germline V gene, CDR1 is SQVTM and CDR2 is ANQGSEA. V was pared by 2 bases and J by 4 bases, with 8 bases between. The CDR3 here is CSVEPGLYGYTF. The CDR3 bases are TGCAGCGTTGAACCGGGCCTCTATGGCTACACCTTC.

Concerning this clone: Other nucleotide sequences in the sample specify the same CDR3. The genes are TRBV4-1 and TRBJ2-7; TRBD1 matches at 9 bases. V dropped 3 bases and J dropped 2; count of bases not matched to a gene: 2. The CDR3 runs 14 residues. Looked up from germline, CDR1 is MGHRA and CDR2 is YSYEKL. The CDR3 here is CASSQGQGAYEQYF. The CDR3 DNA reads as TGCGCCAGCAGCCAGGGACAGGGCGCCTACGAGCAGTACTTC.

This clone was counted a few times. The CDR3 DNA sequence: TGTGCCAGCAGCTTCGGGACCGGCGAGCAGTACTTC. It specifies CASSFGTGEQYF. V usage is TRBV5-4 and J usage is TRBJ2-7; D assignment may be TRBD1 or TRBD2 (5 bases each). Trimming pared 2 bases from V and 6 bases from J, leaving 9 bases between. CDR1 is SGHNT and CDR2 is YYREEE in the germline V gene (reference sequence). This CDR3 comprises 12 residues. Full variable domain (rest looked up from reference TRBV5-4 and TRBJ2-7): ETGVTQSPTHLIKTRGQQVTLRCSSQSGHNTVSWYQQALGQGPQFIFQYYREEENGRGNFPPRFSGLQFPNYSSELNVNALELDDSALYLCASSFGTGEQYFGPGTRLTVT.

The chain combines TRBV6-1 with TRBJ2-7, with no clear D. CDR1 and CDR2 from the germline V gene are MNHNS and SASEGT. The CDR3 is 13 amino acids. The V and J ends lost 2 bases and 2 bases respectively, with 7 bases between them. CDR3 protein: CASSESTPYEQYF. As DNA, the CDR3 is TGTGCCAGCAGTGAAAGCACACCCTACGAGCAGTACTTC.

The V call is TRBV9, the J call TRBJ2-7, with 9 bases aligning to TRBD1. The junction had 7 bases not matched to a gene; V was cut back by 0 bases and J by 0 bases. Germline assignment: CDR1 SGDLS and CDR2 YYNGEE. CDR3 size: 17 residues. The CDR3 reads CASSVEAGTGPSYEQYF. CDR3 DNA: TGTGCCAGCAGCGTAGAAGCCGGGACAGGGCCCTCCTACGAGCAGTACTTC.

This clone was observed a handful of times. The V gene is TRBV30, the J gene TRBJ1-5; the D gene is possibly TRBD1 (5 bases). V lost 2 bases and J lost 5, with 13 bases in between. Germline CDR1 and CDR2: GTSNPN and SVGIG (reference sequence). CDR3 length equals 14 residues. CDR3 in amino acids: CAWSLLRGDQPQHF. The CDR3 DNA reads TGTGCCTGGAGTTTATTGCGGGGCGATCAGCCCCAGCATTTT.

Note on this clone: Other DNA sequences within the sample encode an identical CDR3. This sequence joins TRBV7-9 and TRBJ2-1; tentatively, D is TRBD1 (7 bases). The CDR3 consists of 13 residues. The germline V gene encodes CDR1 SEHNR and CDR2 FQNEAQ (reference sequence). V was shortened by 4 bases and J by 8 bases, with 12 bases between the two germline ends. CDR3 DNA: TGTGCCAGCAGCTCTACAGGGGAGGATGAGCAGTTCTTC. Protein: CASSSTGEDEQFF.

The DNA for the CDR3 is TGTGCCAGCACCCAAGGACAGGGCTTTCTTGCTCGTGGCTACACCTTC. It specifies CASTQGQGFLARGYTF. The rearrangement uses TRBV9 and TRBJ1-2; 8 bases are a match to TRBD1. The CDR3 spans 16 residues. CDR1 and CDR2 (germline): SGDLS, YYNGEE. Trimming at V came to 6 bases and at J to 7 bases, leaving 17 bases not matched to a gene.

This chain uses TRBV27 with TRBJ2-7; 11 nucleotides agree with TRBD2. The CDR3 runs 16 residues. J was trimmed by 2 bases and V by 8 bases; bases with no gene match: 11. Germline V gene data show CDR1 as MNHEY and CDR2 as SMNVEV (reference sequence). In nucleotides, the CDR3 is TGTGCCAGCGGCCCTCCCGGGACTAGCGGCCCCTACGAGCAGTACTTC. Residues: CASGPPGTSGPYEQYF.

The chain recombines TRBV10-2 with TRBJ1-2, with 8 bases fitting TRBD1. Trimming cost V 6 bases and J 2 bases; bases outside gene matches: 2. The CDR3 has 13 amino acids. The germline gives CDR1 WSHSY, CDR2 SAAADI. DNA for the CDR3: TGCGCCAGCAGAGACAGGGGCAACTATGGCTACACCTTC. This codes for CASRDRGNYGYTF.

The chain recombines TRBV29-1 with TRBJ2-7; TRBD1 matches 8 bases. The CDR3 consists of 14 residues. J gave up 2 bases and V 6 bases, and 9 bases lay outside the gene matches. Germline CDR1 and CDR2: SQVTM and ANQGSEA. DNA of the CDR3: TGCAGCGTAGTTAGGACAGGGCTACCCTACGAGCAGTACTTC. Amino acids: CSVVRTGLPYEQYF.

This sequence joins TRBV7-9 and TRBJ2-3; TRBD2 agrees at 7 bases. This CDR3 is 15 amino acids long. The V segment lost 0 bases and the J segment 5 bases; nucleotides outside the gene matches: 5. CDR1 is SEHNR, CDR2 FQNEAQ, per germline (reference sequence). CDR3 sequence reads: CASSLAVSGEDTQYF. The CDR3 DNA reads as TGTGCCAGCAGCTTAGCGGTCAGCGGGGAAGATACGCAGTATTTT. Looking up the rest from reference TRBV7-9 and TRBJ2-3 gives the full variable domain: DTGVSQNPRHKITKRGQNVTFRCDPISEHNRLYWYRQTLGQGPEFLTYFQNEAQLEKSRLLSDRFSAERPKGSFSTLEIQRTEQGDSAMYLCASSLAVSGEDTQYFGPGTRLTVL.

This chain connects TRBV19 to TRBJ1-1; TRBD1 matches 7 bases. This CDR3 is built from 15 residues. CDR1 is LNHDA and CDR2 is SQIVND in the germline V gene (reference sequence). The V and J ends lost 5 bases and 5 bases, in that order; junction bases with no gene match: 11. CDR3 nucleotides: TGTGCCAGTAGTTCCTCACAGGGGTGGAGAACTGAAGCTTTCTTT. Protein sequence: CASSSSQGWRTEAFF.

The V gene is TRBV27, the J gene TRBJ1-3; 8 nucleotides align to TRBD1. Germline values: CDR1 MNHEY, CDR2 SMNVEV (reference sequence). There are 15 residues in the CDR3. J was trimmed by 4 bases and V by 3 bases; bases with no gene match: 5. The CDR3 sequence is CASSLGTGLGNTIYF. The CDR3 region has the DNA TGTGCCAGCAGTTTGGGGACAGGACTCGGAAACACCATATATTTT.

The rearrangement uses TRBV4-1 and TRBJ2-7; the D gene could be TRBD1 or TRBD2 (6 bases each). The V and J ends lost 1 base and 5 bases respectively, with 9 bases between them. Looked up from germline, CDR1 is MGHRA and CDR2 is YSYEKL. The CDR3 covers 13 residues. CDR3 bases: TGCGCCAGCAGCCAAGTGGGGGGCCACGAGCAGTACTTC. It encodes CASSQVGGHEQYF.

This chain's CDR3 is CASSTRQGSTGELFF. The CDR3 bases are TGTGCCAGCAGCACCCGACAGGGTAGCACCGGGGAGCTGTTTTTT. The chain employs TRBV7-9 and TRBJ2-2; TRBD1 matches 7 bases. Per germline, CDR1 SEHNR and CDR2 FQNEAQ (reference sequence). With V trimmed by 5 bases and J by 4 bases, 7 bases remained unmatched. The CDR3 sequence is 15 residues long.

This sequence joins TRBV4-2 and TRBJ2-1; D possibly corresponds to TRBD2 (5 bases). CDR3 length equals 15 residues. Germline V gene sequence: CDR1 LGHNA, CDR2 YNFKEQ. The V gene lost 0 bases and the J gene lost 7 bases, with 13 bases spanning the gap. The CDR3 loop is CASSQEIAMGNEQFF. The CDR3 nucleotides are TGTGCCAGCAGCCAAGAGATAGCGATGGGTAATGAGCAGTTCTTC.